Listed below are T cell receptor beta chains from one sample, sequenced in a study of T cell responses to AZD1222 COVID-19 vaccine. Data came from immunoSEQ multiplex PCR; TCRdb stores just in-frame clones and leaves some out. This repertoire shows 110,000 to 150,000 clones, under 95% found once; its top ten account for around 3.2%. This specimen was peripheral blood, taken on day 0 of AZD1222 vaccination. These receptors were taken from an adult in good health. Each CDR3 is given with its conserved first and last residue. A D gene is named only where the DNA matches it firmly.

TRBJ1-2,TRBD1,TRBV25-1,TGTGCCAGCAGACGACAGGGGGTGTACTATGGCTACACCTTC,CASRRQGVYYGYTF
TRBJ1-1,-,TRBV10-3,TGTGCCATCAGCAGACAGGAGGGGACTGAAGCTTTCTTT,CAISRQEGTEAFF
TRBJ1-1,-,TRBV13,TGTGCCAGCAGTCCAAACGAGGACACTGAAGCTTTCTTT,CASSPNEDTEAFF
TRBJ1-3,TRBD1,TRBV6-5,TGTGCCAGCAGTTACGCAGAGACAGGGGGAAACACCATATATTTT,CASSYAETGGNTIYF
TRBJ2-7,-,TRBV6-5,TGTGCCAGCAGTTACGACGGAACCCGCGGCTACGAGCAGTACTTC,CASSYDGTRGYEQYF
TRBJ1-1,-,TRBV19,TGTGCCACCCCGGGGCCGAACACTGAAGCTTTCTTT,CATPGPNTEAFF
TRBJ2-5,TRBD2,TRBV10-1,TGCGCCAGCGTTACGGTAGCGGGATCTGAGACCCAGTACTTC,CASVTVAGSETQYF
TRBJ2-1,TRBD2,TRBV30,TGTGCCTGGAGTGCTATAGGACTAGCGGGCTACAATGAGCAGTTCTTC,CAWSAIGLAGYNEQFF
TRBJ2-4,-,TRBV6-5,TGTGCCAGCAGTACCCCTGATCGAATTCAGTACTTC,CASSTPDRIQYF
TRBJ2-1,-,TRBV28,TGTGCCAGCAGTTTACTTCAGGAGCAGTTCTTC,CASSLLQEQFF
TRBJ2-1,TRBD2,TRBV10-2,TGCGCCAGCGAGCGGGATTCCTACAATGAGCAGTTCTTC,CASERDSYNEQFF